The 20 T cell receptor beta chains reported below all come from one sample, sequenced in a study of cytomegalovirus exposure and HLA in healthy donors. Only in-frame clones appear in the TCRdb table, and some are missing; sequencing was by immunoSEQ multiplex PCR. Found here are 150,000 or so clones, 65% to 90% of them singletons; the top ten hold about 22%. Sequenced sample: PBMCs. These receptors came from a young man in good health and CMV-seropositive.

The V and J genes are TRBV29-1 and TRBJ1-2; D not certain. This CDR3 spans 15 amino acids. The germline gives CDR1 SQVTM, CDR2 ANQGSEA. The V end was cut by 6 bases, the J end by 0 bases, with 17 bases between. Here the CDR3 reads CSVSSPRAANYGYTF. As DNA, the CDR3 is TGCAGCGTCTCCTCACCGAGGGCAGCTAACTATGGCTACACCTTC.

The genes are TRBV20-1 and TRBJ2-1; possible D gene TRBD2, 5 bases. CDR1 and CDR2 from the germline V gene are DFQATT and SNEGSKA (reference sequence). Trimming removed 6 bases from V and 8 bases from J, with 11 bases in between. This CDR3 spans 11 amino acids. For the CDR3, the DNA is TGCAGTGCCCCGGGCGGGCATGAGCAGTTCTTC. Protein sequence: CSAPGGHEQFF.

This clone was seen just once. J is TRBJ2-5 and V is TRBV5-4, with 9 bases matching TRBD1. The CDR3 totals 15 residues. V trimming: 4 bases; J trimming: 3 bases; junction bases outside the gene matches: 7. Germline V gives CDR1 SGHNT, CDR2 YYREEE (reference sequence). The CDR3 spells CASSPAGTGKETQYF. As DNA, the CDR3 is TGTGCCAGCAGCCCGGCCGGGACAGGGAAAGAGACCCAGTACTTC.

The rearrangement joins TRBV5-4 to TRBJ1-2; 8 bases are a match to TRBD1. Germline V CDR1 and CDR2: SGHNT, YYREEE (reference sequence). The CDR3 length is 16 residues. The V gene end was trimmed by 4 bases and the J gene end by 4 bases; junction bases not matched to a gene: 12. CDR3 sequence: CASSIQGVVSGYGYTF. CDR3 in DNA: TGTGCCAGCAGCATACAGGGGGTGGTCTCAGGCTATGGCTACACCTTC.

The genes are TRBV7-2 and TRBJ1-1; no reliable D call. Germline V gives CDR1 SGHTA, CDR2 FQGNSA. The CDR3 is made up of 13 amino acids. The V gene lost 1 base and the J gene lost 6 bases, with 9 bases spanning the gap. CDR3 DNA sequence: TGTGCCAGCAGCTTAGGCCGGGGAGCTGAAGCTTTCTTT. It yields the protein CASSLGRGAEAFF.

The J gene is TRBJ1-2, the V gene TRBV6-6; TRBD1 aligns across 7 bases. This CDR3 has 16 amino acids. V lost 6 bases and J lost 8; bases outside the gene matches: 18. Germline V lookup: CDR1 MNHNY, CDR2 SVGAGI (reference sequence). The DNA for the CDR3 is TGTGCCAGCAGCTCTTATTGGGCAGGGGGTGGTGACGGCTACACCTTC. It is translated as CASSSYWAGGGDGYTF.

The chain is built from TRBV30 and TRBJ1-5, with TRBD1 as a possible D gene (5 bases). Germline values: CDR1 GTSNPN, CDR2 SVGIG (reference sequence). V shed 1 base and J shed 7 bases, with 11 bases lying between them. The CDR3 contains 13 residues. Here the CDR3 DNA reads TGTGCCTGGAGTGGGGGAGGGACCCAGCCCCAGCATTTT. Encoded protein: CAWSGGGTQPQHF. Combining the CDR3 with reference TRBV30 and TRBJ1-5 gives the whole variable domain SQTIHQWPATLVQPVGSPLSLECTVEGTSNPNLYWYRQAAGRGLQLLFYSVGIGQISSEVPQNLSASRPQDRQFILSSKKLLLSDSGFYLCAWSGGGTQPQHFGDGTRLSIL.

This clone was observed a few times. This chain connects TRBV2 to TRBJ1-2; TRBD1 aligns across 8 bases. Germline CDR1 and CDR2: SNHLY and FYNNEI. V lost 9 bases, J lost 8 bases, and 5 bases stayed unmatched. The CDR3 has 11 amino acids. This CDR3 reads CASDRGGGYTF. The CDR3 DNA sequence: TGTGCCAGTGACAGGGGCGGGGGCTACACCTTC.

The chain carries TRBV21-1 and TRBJ1-5; the table's D call TRBD1 went unverified against the DNA. TRBV21-1 is an annotated pseudogene. The CDR3 runs 15 residues. CDR3 sequence (DNA): TGTGCCAGCTTTCATGCGACAGGTTTCAATCAGCCCCAGCATTTT. Protein sequence: CASFHATGFNQPQHF.

The chain links TRBV6-5 to TRBJ1-5; tentative D call: TRBD1 (6 bases). V was clipped by 2 bases and J by 1 base, with 9 bases between them. Germline V gene lookup returns CDR1 MNHEY and CDR2 SVGAGI. The CDR3 extends over 15 amino acids. The CDR3: CASSYVRGSNQPQHF. CDR3 in DNA: TGTGCCAGCAGTTACGTTAGGGGGAGCAATCAGCCCCAGCATTTT.

This clone has only a few counts. The sample contains more than one DNA sequence encoding this CDR3. The CDR3 bases are TGTGCCAGTAGTATGAGGGAGAGCAATCAGCCCCAGCATTTT. It codes for CASSMRESNQPQHF. The chain carries TRBV19 and TRBJ1-5, with D hard to call. V was cut by 3 bases and J by 1 base, with 7 bases left in between. Germline assignment: CDR1 LNHDA and CDR2 SQIVND (reference sequence). The CDR3 is 14 amino acids.

The chain combines TRBV30 with TRBJ2-1, with 12 bases aligning to TRBD2. The V gene end was trimmed by 0 bases and the J gene end by 10 bases; junction bases not matched to a gene: 7. Germline CDR1 reads GTSNPN; CDR2 reads SVGIG (reference sequence). The length of the CDR3 is 15 residues. The CDR3 loop reads CAWSVMTSGRGEQFF. The CDR3 DNA reads TGTGCCTGGAGTGTAATGACTAGCGGGAGAGGAGAGCAGTTCTTC. The whole variable domain, remainder taken from reference TRBV30 and TRBJ2-1, is SQTIHQWPATLVQPVGSPLSLECTVEGTSNPNLYWYRQAAGRGLQLLFYSVGIGQISSEVPQNLSASRPQDRQFILSSKKLLLSDSGFYLCAWSVMTSGRGEQFFGPGTRLTVL.

The J gene is TRBJ2-5, the V gene TRBV29-1; TRBD2 aligns across 8 bases. Trimming took 0 bases from V and 0 from J; bases not matched to a gene: 9. The CDR3 runs 17 residues. Germline V gene data show CDR1 as SQVTM and CDR2 as ANQGSEA. This CDR3 is CSVEEALGGGYQETQYF. The CDR3 coding sequence is TGCAGCGTTGAAGAGGCCTTGGGCGGGGGGTACCAAGAGACCCAGTACTTC.

The V call is TRBV7-2, the J call TRBJ1-3, with unresolved D. The CDR3 is 11 amino acids. The germline V gene has CDR1 SGHTA and CDR2 FQGNSA. Trimming cost V 6 bases and J 4 bases, with 4 bases left between them. In nucleotides, the CDR3 is TGTGCCAGCAGTCAGGGAAACACCATATATTTT. Translating it yields CASSQGNTIYF.

This clone was observed a handful of times. The chain couples TRBV4-2 to TRBJ1-5; no clear D gene. V was clipped by 0 bases and J by 3 bases, with 9 bases between them. CDR1 and CDR2 from the germline V gene are LGHNA and YNFKEQ. This CDR3 comprises 15 residues. The CDR3 protein is CASSQDGQYNQPQHF. CDR3 DNA sequence: TGTGCCAGCAGCCAAGATGGGCAGTACAATCAGCCCCAGCATTTT.

This clone was counted once. V and J are TRBV7-9 and TRBJ1-1; D not certain. The CDR3 runs 15 residues. With 1 base removed from V and 5 bases from J, the gap between germline ends came to 14 bases. Germline assignment: CDR1 SEHNR and CDR2 FQNEAQ (reference sequence). CDR3 protein: CASSLGGGSMTEAFF. The CDR3 DNA is TGTGCCAGCAGCTTAGGGGGAGGGTCGATGACTGAAGCTTTCTTT.

The chain uses TRBV7-2 and TRBJ1-1; D is unclear. Germline V gives CDR1 SGHTA, CDR2 FQGNSA. CDR3 length: 11 residues. Trimming left V 5 bases short and J 8 bases short, with 9 bases between. In nucleotides, the CDR3 is TGTGCCAGCAGCCAGCAGGTAGAAGCTTTCTTT. It yields the protein CASSQQVEAFF.

The chain carries TRBV9 and TRBJ1-4; D perhaps matches TRBD1 (6 bases). The germline V and J ends were trimmed by 2 bases and 6 bases, with 23 bases remaining between them. The CDR3 spans 18 residues. CDR1 is SGDLS, CDR2 YYNGEE, per germline. Here the CDR3 reads CASSVAETGYEVDEKLFF. The CDR3 DNA reads as TGTGCCAGCAGCGTGGCTGAGACAGGCTATGAAGTGGATGAAAAACTGTTTTTT.

The rearrangement links TRBV7-2 to TRBJ2-5; weak D call: TRBD2 (6 bases). The CDR3 is made up of 16 amino acids. Trimming took 5 bases from V and 2 from J, leaving 18 bases between them. CDR1 and CDR2 from the germline V gene are SGHTA and FQGNSA. Written as DNA, the CDR3 is TGTGCCAGCAGCGCCTTCCCACGGCTAGCGCAAGAGACCCAGTACTTC. Translating it yields CASSAFPRLAQETQYF.

This rearrangement joins TRBV27 to TRBJ1-2, with 9 positions matching TRBD1. V gave up 8 bases and J gave up 8 bases; unmatched junction bases: 9. The CDR3 totals 13 residues. Germline values: CDR1 MNHEY, CDR2 SMNVEV (reference sequence). The CDR3 is CASFSGTGTGYTF. In DNA form, the CDR3 reads TGTGCCAGCTTCTCCGGGACAGGGACGGGCTACACCTTC.